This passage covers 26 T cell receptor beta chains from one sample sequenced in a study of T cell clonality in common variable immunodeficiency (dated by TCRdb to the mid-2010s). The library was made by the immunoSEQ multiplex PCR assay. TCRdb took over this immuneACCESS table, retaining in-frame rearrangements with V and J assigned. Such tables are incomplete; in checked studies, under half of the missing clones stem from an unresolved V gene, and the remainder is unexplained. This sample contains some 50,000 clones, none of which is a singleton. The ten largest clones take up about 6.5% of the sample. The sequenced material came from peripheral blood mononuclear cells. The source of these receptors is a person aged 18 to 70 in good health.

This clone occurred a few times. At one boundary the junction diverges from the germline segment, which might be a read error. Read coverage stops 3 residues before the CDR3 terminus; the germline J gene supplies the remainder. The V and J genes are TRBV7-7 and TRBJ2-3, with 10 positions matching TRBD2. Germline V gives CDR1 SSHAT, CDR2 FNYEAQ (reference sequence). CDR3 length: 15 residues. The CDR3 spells CANSRLAGGTDTQYF. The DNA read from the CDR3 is TGTGCCAACAGCCGTCTAGCGGGGGGCACAGATACG.

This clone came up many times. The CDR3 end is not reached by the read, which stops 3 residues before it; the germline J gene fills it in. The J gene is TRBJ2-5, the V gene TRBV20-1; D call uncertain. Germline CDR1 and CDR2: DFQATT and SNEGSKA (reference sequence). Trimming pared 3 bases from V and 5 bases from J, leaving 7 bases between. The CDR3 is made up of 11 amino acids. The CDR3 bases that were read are TGCAGTGCTAGCGGTCGGGAGACC. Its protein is CSASGRET. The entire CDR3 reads CSASGRETQYF.

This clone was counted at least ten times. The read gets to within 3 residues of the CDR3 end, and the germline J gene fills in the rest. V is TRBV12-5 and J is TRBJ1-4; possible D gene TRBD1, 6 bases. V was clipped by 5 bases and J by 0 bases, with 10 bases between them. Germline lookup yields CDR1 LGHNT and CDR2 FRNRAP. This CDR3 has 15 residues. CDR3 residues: CASGPSGATNEKLFF. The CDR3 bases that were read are TGTGCTAGTGGTCCCTCAGGGGCAACTAATGAAAAA.

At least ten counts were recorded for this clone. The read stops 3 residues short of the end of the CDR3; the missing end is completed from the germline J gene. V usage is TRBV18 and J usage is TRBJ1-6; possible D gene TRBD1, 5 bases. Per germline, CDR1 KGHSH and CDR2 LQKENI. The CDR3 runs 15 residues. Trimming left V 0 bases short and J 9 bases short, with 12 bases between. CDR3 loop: CASSPPGQVFSPLHF. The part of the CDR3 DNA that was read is TGTGCCAGCTCACCACCGGGGCAGGTATTTTCACCC.

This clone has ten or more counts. Incomplete CDR3 DNA: TGTGCCAGCAGCTTAGACGGTCGGGGCAGGGGTTCGAACACTGAA. Its protein is CASSLDGRGRGSNTE. The whole CDR3 region reads CASSLDGRGRGSNTEAFF. The chain uses TRBV7-6 and TRBJ1-1, with D possibly being TRBD1 (6 bases). Read data end 3 residues before the CDR3 end; the end is taken from the germline J gene. From germline, CDR1 is SGHVS and CDR2 FNYEAQ. V dropped 1 base and J dropped 1 base, with 19 bases sitting between them. This CDR3 has 18 residues. Supplemented by reference TRBV7-6 and TRBJ1-1, the full variable domain reads GAGVSQSPRYKVTKRGQDVALRCDPISGHVSLYWYRQALGQGPEFLTYFNYEAQQDKSGLPNDRFSAERPEGSISTLTIQRTEQRDSAMYRCASSLDGRGRGSNTEAFFGQGTRLTVV.

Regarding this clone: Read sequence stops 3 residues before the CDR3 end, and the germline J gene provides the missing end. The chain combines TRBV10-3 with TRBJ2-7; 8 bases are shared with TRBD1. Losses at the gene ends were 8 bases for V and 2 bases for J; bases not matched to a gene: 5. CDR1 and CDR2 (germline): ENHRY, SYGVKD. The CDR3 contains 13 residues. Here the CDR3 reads CAIGQGGPYEQYF. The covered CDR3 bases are TGTGCCATCGGACAGGGAGGTCCCTACGAG.

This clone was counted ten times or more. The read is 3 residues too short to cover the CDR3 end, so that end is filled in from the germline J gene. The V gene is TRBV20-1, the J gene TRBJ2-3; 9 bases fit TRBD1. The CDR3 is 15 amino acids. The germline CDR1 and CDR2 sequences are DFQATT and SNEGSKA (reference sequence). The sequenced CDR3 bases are TGCAGTGCTAGATTGGGACAGGGTACGTTTTGGCCG. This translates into CSARLGQGTFWP. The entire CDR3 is CSARLGQGTFWPQYF.

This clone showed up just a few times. The DNA read from the CDR3 is TGTGCCAGCTCACTGGTACAGGGAAATTACCCGGCCTACGAC. It translates to CASSLVQGNYPAYD. The whole CDR3 sequence reads CASSLVQGNYPAYDYTF. The gene calls are TRBV18 and TRBJ1-2; D is possibly TRBD1 (6 bases). The read comes to an end 3 residues before the CDR3 does, leaving the germline J gene to fill in the end. This CDR3 has 17 amino acids. Per the germline V gene, CDR1 is KGHSH and CDR2 is LQKENI.

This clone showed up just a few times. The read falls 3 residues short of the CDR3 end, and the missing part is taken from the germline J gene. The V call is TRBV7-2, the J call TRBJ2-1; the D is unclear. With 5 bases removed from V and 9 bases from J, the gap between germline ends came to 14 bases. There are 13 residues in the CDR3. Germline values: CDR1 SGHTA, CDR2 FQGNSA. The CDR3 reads CASSTQRDGEQFF. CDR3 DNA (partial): TGTGCCAGCAGCACACAACGAGATGGTGAG.

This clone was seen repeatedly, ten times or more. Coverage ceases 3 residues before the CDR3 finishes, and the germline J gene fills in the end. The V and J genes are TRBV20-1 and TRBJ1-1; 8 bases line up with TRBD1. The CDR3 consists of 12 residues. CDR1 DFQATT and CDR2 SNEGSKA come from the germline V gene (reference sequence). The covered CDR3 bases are TGCAGTGCTCGAACTGGACAGGGTGGA. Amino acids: CSARTGQGG. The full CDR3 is CSARTGQGGAFF.

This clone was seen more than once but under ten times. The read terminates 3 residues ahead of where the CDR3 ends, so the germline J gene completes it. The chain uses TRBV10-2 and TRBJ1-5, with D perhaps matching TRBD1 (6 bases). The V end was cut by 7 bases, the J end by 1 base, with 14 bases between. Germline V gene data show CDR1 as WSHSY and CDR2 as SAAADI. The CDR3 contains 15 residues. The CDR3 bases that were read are TGCGCCAGCACCCAAAGGGGGGGCAGCAATCAGCCC. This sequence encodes CASTQRGGSNQP. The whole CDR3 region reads CASTQRGGSNQPQHF.

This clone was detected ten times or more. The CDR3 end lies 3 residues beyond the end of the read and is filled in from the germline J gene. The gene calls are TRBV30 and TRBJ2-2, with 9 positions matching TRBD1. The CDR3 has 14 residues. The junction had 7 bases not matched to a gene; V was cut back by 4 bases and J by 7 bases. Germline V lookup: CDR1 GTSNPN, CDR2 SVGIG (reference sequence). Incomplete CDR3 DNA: TGTGCCTGGAAGTTCGGGACAGGGCACGGGGAG. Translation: CAWKFGTGHGE. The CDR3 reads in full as CAWKFGTGHGELFF.

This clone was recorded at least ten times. The DNA read from the CDR3 is TGTGCCAGCAGTGGACAGGGCACAGATACG. As protein: CASSGQGTDT. The full CDR3 reads CASSGQGTDTQYF. The rearrangement links TRBV6-4 to TRBJ2-3, with a possible D match to TRBD1 (6 bases). The read terminates 3 residues before the CDR3 end, so the remaining end is supplied by the germline J gene. The germline gives CDR1 MRHNA, CDR2 SNTAGT. Trimming removed 4 bases at V and 1 base at J, with 6 bases between. This CDR3 is built from 13 residues.

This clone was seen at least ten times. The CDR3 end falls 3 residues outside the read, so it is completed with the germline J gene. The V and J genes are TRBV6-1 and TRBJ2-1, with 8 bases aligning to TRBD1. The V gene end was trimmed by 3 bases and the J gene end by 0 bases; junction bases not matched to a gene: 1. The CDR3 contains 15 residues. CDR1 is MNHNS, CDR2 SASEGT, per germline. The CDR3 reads CASSEDRVSYNEQFF. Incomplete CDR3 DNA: TGTGCCAGCAGTGAGGACAGGGTCTCCTACAATGAG.

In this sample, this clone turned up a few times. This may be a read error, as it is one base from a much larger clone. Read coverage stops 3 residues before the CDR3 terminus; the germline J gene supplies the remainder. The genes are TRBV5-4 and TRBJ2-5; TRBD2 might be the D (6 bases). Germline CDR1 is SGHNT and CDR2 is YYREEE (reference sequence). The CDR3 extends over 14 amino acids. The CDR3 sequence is CASSFRRGTDTQYF. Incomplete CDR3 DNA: TGTGCCAGCAGCTTCAGGAGGGGCACAGATACC.

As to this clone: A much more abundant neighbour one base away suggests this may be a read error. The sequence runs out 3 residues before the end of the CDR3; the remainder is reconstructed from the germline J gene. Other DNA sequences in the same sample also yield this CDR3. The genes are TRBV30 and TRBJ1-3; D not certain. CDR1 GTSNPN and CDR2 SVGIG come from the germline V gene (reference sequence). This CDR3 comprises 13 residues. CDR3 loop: CAFGPGIGNTIYF. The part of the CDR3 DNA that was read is TGTGCCTTTGGGCCGGGGATTGGAAACACG. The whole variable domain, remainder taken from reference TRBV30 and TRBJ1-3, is SQTIHQWPATLVQPVGSPLSLECTVEGTSNPNLYWYRQAAGRGLQLLFYSVGIGQISSEVPQNLSASRPQDRQFILSSKKLLLSDSGFYLCAFGPGIGNTIYFGEGSWLTVV.

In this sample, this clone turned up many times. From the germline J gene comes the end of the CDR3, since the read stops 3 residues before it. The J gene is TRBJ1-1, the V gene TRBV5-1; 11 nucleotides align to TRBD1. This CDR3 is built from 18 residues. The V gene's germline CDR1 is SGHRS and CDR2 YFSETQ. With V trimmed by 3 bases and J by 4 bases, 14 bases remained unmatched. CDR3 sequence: CASSSTSPGTGGGTEAFF. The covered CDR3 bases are TGCGCCAGCAGCTCGACGAGTCCCGGGACAGGGGGGGGCACTGAA.

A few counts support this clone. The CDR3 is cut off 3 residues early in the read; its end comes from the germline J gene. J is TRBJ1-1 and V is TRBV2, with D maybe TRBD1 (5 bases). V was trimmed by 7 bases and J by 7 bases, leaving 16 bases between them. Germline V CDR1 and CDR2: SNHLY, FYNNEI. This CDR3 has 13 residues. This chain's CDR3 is CASNSGSGGEAFF. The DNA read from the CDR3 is TGTGCCAGCAATTCGGGTTCGGGGGGTGAA.

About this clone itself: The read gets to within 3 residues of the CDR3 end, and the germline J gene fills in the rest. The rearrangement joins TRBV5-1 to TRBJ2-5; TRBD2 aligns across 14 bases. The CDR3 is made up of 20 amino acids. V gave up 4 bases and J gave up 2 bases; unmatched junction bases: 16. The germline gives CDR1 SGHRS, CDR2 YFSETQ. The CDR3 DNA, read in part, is TGCGCCAGCAGCACCGGACTTGGGACTAGCGGGGGCCGGGGTCAAGAGACC. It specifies CASSTGLGTSGGRGQET. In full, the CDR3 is CASSTGLGTSGGRGQETQYF.

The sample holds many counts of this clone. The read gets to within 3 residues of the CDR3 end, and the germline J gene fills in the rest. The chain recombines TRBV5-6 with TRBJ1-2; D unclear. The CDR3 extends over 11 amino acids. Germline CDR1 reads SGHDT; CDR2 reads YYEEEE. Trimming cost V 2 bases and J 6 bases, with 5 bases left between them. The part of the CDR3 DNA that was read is TGTGCCAGCAGCTTCTCCCATGGC. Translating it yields CASSFSHG. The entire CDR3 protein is CASSFSHGYTF.

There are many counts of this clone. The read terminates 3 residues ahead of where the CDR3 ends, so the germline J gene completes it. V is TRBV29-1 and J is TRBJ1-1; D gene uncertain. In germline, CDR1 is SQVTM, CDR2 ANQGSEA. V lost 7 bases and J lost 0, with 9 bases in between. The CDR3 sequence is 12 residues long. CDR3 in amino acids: CSADKLNTEAFF. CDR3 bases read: TGCAGCGCTGATAAATTGAACACTGAA.

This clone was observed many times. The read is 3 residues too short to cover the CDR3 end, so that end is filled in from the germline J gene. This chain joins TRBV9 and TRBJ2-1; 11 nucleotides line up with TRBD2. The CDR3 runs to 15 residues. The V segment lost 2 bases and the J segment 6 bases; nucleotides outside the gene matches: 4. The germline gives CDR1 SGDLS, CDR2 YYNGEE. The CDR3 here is CASSVRLAGGNEQFF. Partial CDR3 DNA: TGTGCCAGCAGCGTCCGGCTAGCGGGGGGCAATGAG.

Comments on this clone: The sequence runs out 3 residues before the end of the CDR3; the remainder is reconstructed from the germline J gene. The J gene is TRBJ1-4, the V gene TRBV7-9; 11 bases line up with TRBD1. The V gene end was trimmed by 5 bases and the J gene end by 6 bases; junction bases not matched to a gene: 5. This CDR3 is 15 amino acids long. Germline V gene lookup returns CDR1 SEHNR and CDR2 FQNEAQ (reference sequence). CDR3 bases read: TGTGCCAGCAGCCCTTGGACAGGGGGCTATGAAAAA. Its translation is CASSPWTGGYEK. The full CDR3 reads CASSPWTGGYEKLFF.

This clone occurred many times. CDR3 residues: CAWHRDRPYGYTF. The part of the CDR3 DNA that was read is TGTGCCTGGCACCGGGACAGACCCTATGGC. The chain uses TRBV30 and TRBJ1-2, with 7 bases identical to TRBD1. The read ends 3 residues shy of where the CDR3 ends; the end is completed using the germline J gene. The CDR3 consists of 13 residues. Germline CDR1 GTSNPN, CDR2 SVGIG (reference sequence). The V and J ends lost 5 bases and 4 bases, in that order; junction bases with no gene match: 7.

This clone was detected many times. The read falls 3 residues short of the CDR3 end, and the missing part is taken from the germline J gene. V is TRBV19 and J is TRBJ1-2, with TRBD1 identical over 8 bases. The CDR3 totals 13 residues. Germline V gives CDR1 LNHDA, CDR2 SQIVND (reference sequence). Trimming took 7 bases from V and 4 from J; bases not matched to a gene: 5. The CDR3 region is CASTRTGRYGYTF. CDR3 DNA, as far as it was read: TGTGCCAGTACCCGGACAGGGCGCTATGGC. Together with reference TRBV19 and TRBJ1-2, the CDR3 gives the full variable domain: DGGITQSPKYLFRKEGQNVTLSCEQNLNHDAMYWYRQDPGQGLRLIYYSQIVNDFQKGDIAEGYSVSREKKESFPLTVTSAQKNPTAFYLCASTRTGRYGYTFGSGTRLTVV.

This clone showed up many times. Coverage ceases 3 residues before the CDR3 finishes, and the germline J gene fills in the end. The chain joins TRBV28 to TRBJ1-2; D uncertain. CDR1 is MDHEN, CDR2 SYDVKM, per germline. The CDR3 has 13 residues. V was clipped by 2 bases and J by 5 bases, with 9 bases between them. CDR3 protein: CASSLGLLYGYTF. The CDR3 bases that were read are TGTGCCAGCAGTTTAGGATTACTATATGGC.